The T cell receptor beta chain under discussion was sequenced for a study of blood T cell repertoires in COVID-19. This clone was seen once. The CDR3 loop spans 15 amino acids. Trimming cost V 5 bases and J 7 bases; bases outside gene matches: 5. In germline, CDR1 is MNHNY, CDR2 SVGAGI (reference sequence). In the original analysis: Reference gene primer amplification gave nucleated cell count estimates. Clones were sequenced by immunoSEQ multiplex PCR, and TCRdb holds only the in-frame ones, with some missing. Clone size and V and J calls were adopted from that table, with D and trimming inferred from the DNA. Of around 230,000 clones listed, about 80% were seen once; the top ten hold approximately 9.4%.

V usage is TRBV6-6 and J usage is TRBJ1-6, with 10 bases that match TRBD1. Sequencing was done on a sample of peripheral blood. The sequence was collected from an elderly woman with acute or convalescent COVID-19. As DNA, the CDR3 is TGTGCCAGCAGTACCGGGGACAGGGGAAATTCACCCCTCCACTTT. Translation gives CASSTGDRGNSPLHF.